The rows below give T cell receptor beta chains drawn from one sample of a study of post-analysis software for immune sequencing data. TCRdb re-derived calls from the PCR reads in MiXCR, one entry per CDR3 protein. The table shows hundreds of thousands of distinct CDR3 sequences, with 30% to 40% occurring only once. Sequenced: blood. These receptors were taken from a girl aged 2-9 years with multiple sclerosis. Both conserved end residues are part of each CDR3. D genes are given only for firm matches. Some rows mark clone size as missing; the rest say once, few, many or name a class of expanded clone.

once	TRBV6-6	TRBJ1-1	-	CASSYELGLNTEAFF	TGTGCCAGCAGTTACGAGCTAGGGTTGAACACTGAAGCTTTCTTT
-	TRBV29-1	TRBJ1-1	-	CSVVRAANTEAFF	TGCAGCGTTGTTAGGGCAGCGAACACTGAAGCTTTCTTT
-	TRBV12-3/TRBV12-4	TRBJ2-7	-	CASSPGNSAFDEQYF	TGTGCCAGCAGCCCAGGGAATTCAGCTTTCGACGAGCAGTACTTC
few	TRBV20-1	TRBJ2-3	TRBD2	CSASLAGGITDTQYF	TGCAGTGCTTCGCTAGCGGGGGGGATAACAGATACGCAGTATTTT
few	TRBV11-2	TRBJ2-3	-	CASSLDPVKTDTQYF	TGTGCCAGCAGCTTAGATCCAGTAAAGACAGATACGCAGTATTTT
-	TRBV4-1	TRBJ2-1	TRBD2	CASSQRLAGDPTFDNEQFF	TGCGCCAGCAGCCAGCGACTAGCGGGGGACCCAACATTCGACAATGAGCAGTTCTTC
-	TRBV5-5	TRBJ2-1	TRBD2	CASRPETSGGYEQFF	TGTGCCAGCAGACCCGAGACTAGCGGGGGCTATGAGCAGTTCTTC
-	TRBV29-1	TRBJ2-3	-	CSVENGWSDTQYF	TGCAGCGTTGAAAACGGGTGGTCCGATACGCAGTATTTT
few	TRBV20-1	TRBJ2-3	TRBD2	CSARDMTSGRAGDTQYF	TGCAGTGCTAGAGATATGACTAGCGGGAGGGCCGGAGATACGCAGTATTTT
many	TRBV6-2/TRBV6-3	TRBJ1-5	-	CASSKGDWGNQPQHF	TGTGCCAGCAGTAAGGGGGATTGGGGCAATCAGCCCCAGCATTTT
-	TRBV20-1	TRBJ2-1	-	CSALHSSYNEQFF	TGCAGTGCACTACACAGCTCCTACAATGAGCAGTTCTTC
-	TRBV7-2	TRBJ2-3	-	CASSPLRTAMNTQYF	TGTGCCAGCAGCCCGCTGAGGACGGCGATGAATACGCAGTATTTT
once	TRBV25-1	TRBJ2-3	-	CASSRTTSTDTQYF	TGTGCCAGCAGCCGAACGACTAGCACAGATACGCAGTATTTT
-	TRBV20-1	TRBJ1-1	-	CSARGPVSEAFF	TGCAGTGCTAGAGGCCCCGTGAGTGAAGCTTTCTTT
-	TRBV5-1	TRBJ1-1	-	CASIQGTEAFF	TGCGCCAGCATACAGGGAACTGAAGCTTTCTTT
-	TRBV7-2	TRBJ2-3	-	CASSYAVGTDTQYF	TGTGCCAGCAGCTACGCCGTGGGTACAGATACGCAGTATTTT
few	TRBV7-9	TRBJ2-5	-	CASSLEVVPGAPETQYF	TGTGCCAGCAGCTTAGAAGTAGTCCCGGGGGCCCCAGAGACCCAGTACTTC